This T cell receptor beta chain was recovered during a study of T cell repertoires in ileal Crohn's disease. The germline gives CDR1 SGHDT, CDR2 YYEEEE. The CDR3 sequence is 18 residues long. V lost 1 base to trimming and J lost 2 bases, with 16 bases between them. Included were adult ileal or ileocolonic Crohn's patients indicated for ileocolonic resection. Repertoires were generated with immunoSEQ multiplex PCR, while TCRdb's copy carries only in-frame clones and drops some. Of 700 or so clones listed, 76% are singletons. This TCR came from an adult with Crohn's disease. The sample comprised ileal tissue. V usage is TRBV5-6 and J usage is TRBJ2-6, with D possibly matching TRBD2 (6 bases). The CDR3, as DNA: TGTGCCAGCAGCTTGCTTGCCGGGGGTGGGACTGGGGCCAACGTCCTGACTTTC. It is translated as CASSLLAGGGTGANVLTF.